This T cell receptor beta chain was identified during a study of persistence of HIV-infected CD4 T cells. Whole-study context: Multiple blood draws of up to about 180 mL, except a couple of donors with single leukapheresis.

The CDR3 runs to 16 residues. Germline CDR1 reads KGHDR; CDR2 reads SFDVKD. The V gene lost 4 bases and the J gene lost 4 bases, with 13 bases spanning the gap. The stimulus was an HIV-1 Gag 15-mer peptide pool, about 1 ug/peptide/mL. Sorting of responding CD4+ T cells relied on upregulated CD40 ligand together with CD69. A note on this clone: Antigen: not known.

Sequencing used immunoSEQ version 4 in survey mode. Genomic DNA was diluted to around 10 ng/uL, up to 1 ug per sample. Some clones are missing from TCRdb's copy, which holds only in-frame ones; the method was immunoSEQ multiplex PCR. Found here are about 30,000 clones, 65% to 75% of them singletons; the top ten hold 1.4%. Study outcomes and limitations: TCR oligoclonality correlated with proviral oligoclonality in the same sorted populations.

The sequences come from CD4+ T cells sorted from PBMCs after roughly 18-hour stimulation, collected from a patient who received antiretroviral therapy. The chain links TRBV24-1 to TRBJ2-6; D not resolved. This sequence originates from an adult man with HIV who was CMV-seropositive. CDR3 protein: CATSESTVVGANVLTF. The CDR3 coding sequence is TGTGCCACCAGTGAGTCCACAGTCGTCGGGGCCAACGTCCTGACTTTC.